This passage covers 14 T cell receptor beta chains from one sample sequenced in a study of T cell responses to AZD1222 COVID-19 vaccine listed by TCRdb under 2021. The sample's time point, from its label and the paper: baseline before first vaccination. Library preparation employed the immunoSEQ multiplex PCR assay. What TCRdb holds here is the immuneACCESS table cut down to in-frame rearrangements. Part of the clones is not present; checked against another copy, under half of the missing clones reflect an unresolved V gene, and the others are unexplained. For this sample the table gives 150,000 to 200,000 clones, of which roughly 92% were detected only once. The ten largest clones capture roughly 10% of the sample. The specimen was peripheral blood, collected on day 0 of AZD1222 vaccination. Source of these receptors: an adult in good health.

This chain links TRBV11-2 with TRBJ1-1; D is ambiguous. The CDR3 spans 13 residues. Deletions cut 5 bases from V and 7 bases from J, with 14 bases between. CDR1 is SGHAT and CDR2 is FQNNGV in the germline V gene. The CDR3 DNA sequence: TGTGCCAGCAGCCTACAGAATACGGGTGAAGCTTTCTTT. Protein product: CASSLQNTGEAFF.

Worth noting for this clone: The same CDR3 also results from other DNA sequences found in this sample. This chain joins TRBV7-2 and TRBJ1-2; a weak D match, TRBD1 (5 bases). The V and J ends lost 5 bases and 3 bases respectively, with 7 bases between them. The CDR3 totals 12 residues. Per the germline V gene, CDR1 is SGHTA and CDR2 is FQGNSA. CDR3 region: CASSPGDYGYTF. CDR3 bases: TGTGCCAGCAGCCCGGGGGACTATGGCTACACCTTC.

The J gene is TRBJ2-3, the V gene TRBV7-9; 8 bases line up with TRBD1. Germline V gene sequence: CDR1 SEHNR, CDR2 FQNEAQ (reference sequence). The V segment lost 8 bases and the J segment 1 base; nucleotides outside the gene matches: 11. The CDR3 is made up of 16 amino acids. The CDR3 DNA is TGTGCCAGCCAGCCCAAGGACAGGGCGGGCACAGATACGCAGTATTTT. This gives the protein CASQPKDRAGTDTQYF.

In its sample, this clone was seen once. This chain joins TRBV27 and TRBJ1-1, with D tentatively TRBD1 (5 bases). The CDR3 runs to 12 residues. In germline, CDR1 is MNHEY, CDR2 SMNVEV (reference sequence). V was clipped by 2 bases and J by 9 bases, with 10 bases between them. The CDR3 DNA follows: TGTGCCAGCAGTTTACCAGGGTCAAAAGCTTTCTTT. Amino acid sequence: CASSLPGSKAFF.

The chain couples TRBV27 to TRBJ2-1, with D tentatively TRBD2 (6 bases). Trimming took 4 bases from V and 2 from J, leaving 9 bases between them. The length of the CDR3 is 14 residues. The germline gives CDR1 MNHEY, CDR2 SMNVEV (reference sequence). The CDR3 DNA reads TGTGCCAGCAGTTGGGGACTCACCTACAATGAGCAGTTCTTC. It encodes CASSWGLTYNEQFF.

This clone was found once. V usage is TRBV5-1 and J usage is TRBJ2-3; no clear D. Between the trimmed V and J ends, which lost 0 bases and 4 bases, there was a span of 12 bases. This CDR3 region has 15 residues. Looked up from germline, CDR1 is SGHRS and CDR2 is YFSETQ. The CDR3 loop is CASSLDDGRADTQYF. CDR3 nucleotides: TGCGCCAGCAGCTTGGATGATGGCCGCGCAGATACGCAGTATTTT.

The chain carries TRBV30 and TRBJ1-1, with D possibly TRBD1 on 5 matching bases. CDR1 GTSNPN and CDR2 SVGIG come from the germline V gene (reference sequence). V was pared by 3 bases and J by 5 bases, with 13 bases between. This CDR3 is 13 amino acids long. The DNA for the CDR3 is TGTGCCTGGAGAGAGGGGCGGTTTACTGAAGCTTTCTTT. It encodes CAWREGRFTEAFF. Together with reference TRBV30 and TRBJ1-1, the CDR3 gives the full variable domain: SQTIHQWPATLVQPVGSPLSLECTVEGTSNPNLYWYRQAAGRGLQLLFYSVGIGQISSEVPQNLSASRPQDRQFILSSKKLLLSDSGFYLCAWREGRFTEAFFGQGTRLTVV.

J is TRBJ1-5 and V is TRBV10-3, with TRBD1 matching 7 bases. The trim removed 10 bases at V and 0 bases at J, leaving 3 bases unmatched. The CDR3 runs 13 residues. Germline V gene data show CDR1 as ENHRY and CDR2 as SYGVKD. The CDR3 bases are TGTGCCACCGACAGGGATAGCAATCAGCCCCAGCATTTT. Its protein product is CATDRDSNQPQHF.

The chain uses TRBV28 and TRBJ1-5; unclear D gene. This CDR3 has 13 amino acids. The V gene's germline CDR1 is MDHEN and CDR2 SYDVKM. V dropped 6 bases and J dropped 5 bases, with 11 bases sitting between them. Written as DNA, the CDR3 is TGTGCCAGCAGGACCGAATGGGATCAGCCCCAGCATTTT. Residues: CASRTEWDQPQHF.

DNA of the CDR3: TGTGCCAGCAGTGATGCTTTTCACGAGCAGTACGTC. As protein: CASSDAFHEQYV. The chain recombines TRBV6-1 with TRBJ2-7; D is ambiguous. Trimming took off 3 bases at V and 5 bases at J, with 8 bases between the two ends. Germline V gives CDR1 MNHNS, CDR2 SASEGT. The CDR3 is 12 amino acids.

A single count supports this clone. V is TRBV7-2 and J is TRBJ2-3, with 7 bases identical to TRBD2. The CDR3 spans 15 residues. The junction had 9 bases not matched to a gene; V was cut back by 1 base and J by 8 bases. CDR1 and CDR2 (germline): SGHTA, FQGNSA. The CDR3 here is CASSLVRASGSTQYF. For the CDR3, the DNA is TGTGCCAGCAGCTTAGTCCGAGCTAGCGGCAGTACGCAGTATTTT.

The chain is built from TRBV7-9 and TRBJ1-1; maybe TRBD1 (5 bases). Germline CDR1 SEHNR, CDR2 FQNEAQ (reference sequence). CDR3 length equals 16 residues. V was trimmed by 3 bases and J by 0 bases, leaving 14 bases between them. CDR3 bases: TGTGCCAGCAGCTTGTGGCAGGGAAACTTGAACACTGAAGCTTTCTTT. Amino acids: CASSLWQGNLNTEAFF.

Of note for this clone: The sample has other DNA sequences that encode this CDR3 too. The rearrangement joins TRBV5-1 to TRBJ1-6; 7 bases are shared with TRBD1. V gave up 4 bases and J gave up 7 bases; unmatched junction bases: 8. The germline CDR1 and CDR2 sequences are SGHRS and YFSETQ. This CDR3 has 15 amino acids. Here the CDR3 DNA reads TGCGCCAGCAGCCTCAGACAGGGAGGGAATTCACCCCTCCACTTT. This sequence encodes CASSLRQGGNSPLHF.

This chain uses TRBV10-2 with TRBJ2-3; a weak D match, TRBD1 (5 bases). V dropped 10 bases and J dropped 2 bases, with 13 bases sitting between them. Germline loops: CDR1 WSHSY, CDR2 SAAADI. The CDR3 contains 13 residues. CDR3 DNA: TGCGCCACTAGAGGACAAGACACAGATACGCAGTATTTT. Protein sequence: CATRGQDTDTQYF.